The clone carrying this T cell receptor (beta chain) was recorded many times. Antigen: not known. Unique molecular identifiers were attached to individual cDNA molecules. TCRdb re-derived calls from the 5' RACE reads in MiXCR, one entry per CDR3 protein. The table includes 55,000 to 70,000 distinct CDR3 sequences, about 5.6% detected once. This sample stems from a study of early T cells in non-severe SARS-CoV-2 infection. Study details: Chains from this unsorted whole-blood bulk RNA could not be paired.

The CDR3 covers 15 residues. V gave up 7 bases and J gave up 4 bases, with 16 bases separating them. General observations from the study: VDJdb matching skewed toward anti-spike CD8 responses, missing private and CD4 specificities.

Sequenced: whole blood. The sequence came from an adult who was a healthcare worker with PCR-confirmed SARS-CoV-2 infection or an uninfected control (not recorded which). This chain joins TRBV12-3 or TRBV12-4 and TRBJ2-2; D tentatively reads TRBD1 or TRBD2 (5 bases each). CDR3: CASTRRGAGTGELFF. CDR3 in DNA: TGTGCCAGCACGCGTAGAGGGGCCGGCACCGGGGAGCTGTTTTTT.